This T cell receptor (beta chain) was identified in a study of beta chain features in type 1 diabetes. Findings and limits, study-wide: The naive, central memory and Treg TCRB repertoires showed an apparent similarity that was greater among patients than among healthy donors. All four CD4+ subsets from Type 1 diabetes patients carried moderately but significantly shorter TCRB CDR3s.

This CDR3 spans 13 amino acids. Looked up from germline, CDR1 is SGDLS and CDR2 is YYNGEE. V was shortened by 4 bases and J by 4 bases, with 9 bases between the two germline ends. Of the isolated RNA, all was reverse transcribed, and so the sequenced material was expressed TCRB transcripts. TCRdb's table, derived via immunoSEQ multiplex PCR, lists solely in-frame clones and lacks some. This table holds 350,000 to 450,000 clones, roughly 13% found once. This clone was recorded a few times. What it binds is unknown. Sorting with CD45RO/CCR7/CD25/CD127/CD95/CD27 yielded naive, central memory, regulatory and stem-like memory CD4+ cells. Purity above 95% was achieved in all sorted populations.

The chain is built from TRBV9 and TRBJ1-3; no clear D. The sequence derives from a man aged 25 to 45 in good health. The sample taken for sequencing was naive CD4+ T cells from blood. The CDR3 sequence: CASSPRIGNTIYF. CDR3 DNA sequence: TGTGCCAGCAGCCCCCGGATCGGAAACACCATATATTTT.